The 29 T cell receptor beta chains given below trace back to one sample, sequenced in a study of blood T cell repertoires in COVID-19. TCRdb keeps only in-frame clones here, not all; method: immunoSEQ multiplex PCR. The sample yields 330,000 or so clones, about 90% seen once. Source material: PBMCs or T cells enriched from blood (not recorded which). The receptors were gathered from a man younger than 45 who had recovered from COVID-19.

The chain recombines TRBV7-9 with TRBJ2-7, with 15 nucleotides matching TRBD2. Per germline, CDR1 SEHNR and CDR2 FQNEAQ (reference sequence). The CDR3 is made up of 19 amino acids. V lost 5 bases and J lost 0; bases outside the gene matches: 11. The CDR3 protein is CASSAGLAGGTTNSYEQYF. The CDR3, as DNA: TGTGCCAGCAGCGCCGGACTAGCGGGGGGGACAACGAACTCCTACGAGCAGTACTTC.

This sequence joins TRBV5-4 and TRBJ2-1, with D perhaps matching TRBD1 (6 bases). V lost 1 base to trimming and J lost 4 bases, with 12 bases between them. The CDR3 runs to 15 residues. Germline V gene data show CDR1 as SGHNT and CDR2 as YYREEE (reference sequence). The CDR3 DNA reads TGTGCCAGCAGCTTGCAAGGACAGAGATACAATGAGCAGTTCTTC. The encoded protein is CASSLQGQRYNEQFF.

The rearrangement uses TRBV5-6 and TRBJ1-5; D gene uncertain. CDR1 and CDR2 from the germline V gene are SGHDT and YYEEEE. Trimming removed 2 bases at V and 7 bases at J, with 13 bases between. The CDR3 extends over 14 amino acids. The CDR3 loop is CASSFGTDLQPQHF. The DNA of the CDR3 is TGTGCCAGCAGCTTTGGTACAGATCTGCAGCCCCAGCATTTT.

The genes are TRBV10-1 and TRBJ1-1, with D possibly being TRBD1 (5 bases). V lost 2 bases to trimming and J lost 0 bases, with 7 bases between them. Germline V gene data show CDR1 as WNHNN and CDR2 as SYGVQD (reference sequence). The CDR3 is 14 amino acids. CDR3 amino acids: CASSEDSLNTEAFF. The DNA of the CDR3 is TGCGCCAGCAGTGAGGACAGCCTGAACACTGAAGCTTTCTTT.

The chain employs TRBV7-3 and TRBJ2-2; a weak D match, TRBD1 (5 bases). From germline, CDR1 is SGHTA and CDR2 FQGTGA. The CDR3 spans 14 residues. Deletions cut 4 bases from V and 5 bases from J, with 11 bases between. DNA of the CDR3: TGTGCCAGCAGCTATTCCAGGGATACCGGGGAGCTGTTTTTT. This sequence encodes CASSYSRDTGELFF.

The rearrangement uses TRBV7-9 and TRBJ1-1; possible D gene TRBD1, 6 bases. V gave up 1 base and J gave up 4 bases, with 10 bases separating them. The CDR3 consists of 14 residues. The V gene's germline CDR1 is SEHNR and CDR2 FQNEAQ (reference sequence). Written as DNA, the CDR3 is TGTGCCAGCAGCTTAGGCCCGGACAGCACTGAAGCTTTCTTT. Protein: CASSLGPDSTEAFF.

V is TRBV6-6 and J is TRBJ1-4; no clear D gene. The V end was cut by 10 bases, the J end by 8 bases, with 14 bases between. There are 12 residues in the CDR3. Germline loops: CDR1 MNHNY, CDR2 SVGAGI (reference sequence). The CDR3 coding sequence is TGTGCCACCCACGGGGATCAGGAAAAACTGTTTTTT. This gives the protein CATHGDQEKLFF.

The chain links TRBV2 to TRBJ1-2, with D uncertain. This CDR3 contains 14 residues. From germline, CDR1 is SNHLY and CDR2 FYNNEI. Between the trimmed V and J ends, which lost 5 bases and 1 base, there was a span of 11 bases. CDR3 in amino acids: CASSYRRNNYGYTF. The CDR3 DNA follows: TGTGCCAGCAGTTACAGACGCAATAACTATGGCTACACCTTC.

This clone was found a few times. The rearrangement joins TRBV6-5 to TRBJ1-4, with TRBD1 identical over 9 bases. The trim removed 5 bases at V and 8 bases at J, leaving 6 bases unmatched. CDR1 and CDR2 from the germline V gene are MNHEY and SVGAGI. The CDR3 runs 14 residues. CDR3: CASSPGQGFEKLFF. The DNA for the CDR3 is TGTGCCAGCAGTCCGGGACAGGGCTTCGAAAAACTGTTTTTT.

The J gene is TRBJ2-7, the V gene TRBV14, with TRBD1 identical over 8 bases. The CDR3 has 14 amino acids. Germline CDR1 reads SGHDN; CDR2 reads FVKESK. The V gene end was trimmed by 4 bases and the J gene end by 3 bases; junction bases not matched to a gene: 5. The CDR3 nucleotides are TGTGCCAGCAGCCCAGGACAGGGATACTACGAGCAGTACTTC. This gives the protein CASSPGQGYYEQYF.

This chain uses TRBV7-2 with TRBJ2-2; TRBD2 agrees at 12 bases. V shed 5 bases, J shed 6 bases, and the junction held 4 bases outside the gene matches. The germline gives CDR1 SGHTA, CDR2 FQGNSA. The CDR3 is made up of 15 amino acids. In nucleotides, the CDR3 is TGTGCCAGCAGCCTCCGACTAGCGGGGGCCGGGGAGCTGTTTTTT. The encoded protein is CASSLRLAGAGELFF.

The V and J genes are TRBV30 and TRBJ1-1; a possible D gene is TRBD1 (6 bases). V was trimmed by 2 bases and J by 3 bases, leaving 10 bases between them. CDR1 GTSNPN and CDR2 SVGIG come from the germline V gene (reference sequence). The CDR3 contains 13 residues. DNA for the CDR3: TGTGCCTGGAGTAGGGGGTTCGACACTGAAGCTTTCTTT. This gives the protein CAWSRGFDTEAFF.

V gene TRBV27 combines with J gene TRBJ2-5, with 8 bases lining up with TRBD1. The trim removed 5 bases at V and 0 bases at J, leaving 2 bases unmatched. This CDR3 contains 14 residues. Germline V lookup: CDR1 MNHEY, CDR2 SMNVEV (reference sequence). The CDR3 region is CASSVDRDQETQYF. DNA of the CDR3: TGTGCCAGCAGTGTGGACAGGGACCAAGAGACCCAGTACTTC.

This chain connects TRBV11-2 to TRBJ1-5; a possible D gene is TRBD1 (6 bases). The CDR3 has 14 amino acids. Trimming removed 5 bases at V and 3 bases at J, with 11 bases between. Germline V lookup: CDR1 SGHAT, CDR2 FQNNGV. CDR3 bases: TGTGCCAGCAGCCCGGGACACCTCAATCAGCCCCAGCATTTT. Translated: CASSPGHLNQPQHF.

The chain recombines TRBV6-1 with TRBJ2-4; TRBD1 matches at 8 bases. Germline loops: CDR1 MNHNS, CDR2 SASEGT. The CDR3 sequence is 18 residues long. V was pared by 4 bases and J by 2 bases, with 13 bases of the junction left unmatched. DNA for the CDR3: TGTGCCAGCAGTGGGGACAGGTCAGGAGTGACGCCCAAAAACATTCAGTACTTC. Translation gives CASSGDRSGVTPKNIQYF.

This sequence joins TRBV7-9 and TRBJ1-5, with TRBD1 matching 9 bases. The V gene's germline CDR1 is SEHNR and CDR2 FQNEAQ (reference sequence). The CDR3 length is 16 residues. V trimming: 1 base; J trimming: 5 bases; junction bases outside the gene matches: 6. The CDR3 reads CASSLGDRERDQPQHF. CDR3 in DNA: TGTGCCAGCAGCTTAGGGGACAGGGAAAGAGATCAGCCCCAGCATTTT.

This rearrangement joins TRBV5-1 to TRBJ1-1; weak D call: TRBD1 (6 bases). The CDR3 spans 14 residues. From germline, CDR1 is SGHRS and CDR2 YFSETQ. The V end was cut by 4 bases, the J end by 4 bases, with 14 bases between. The CDR3 bases are TGCGCCAGCAGCATCGGACAGAAGGTCACTGAAGCTTTCTTT. Encoded protein: CASSIGQKVTEAFF.

Of note for this clone: Other DNA sequences in the sample encode the same CDR3. The chain recombines TRBV2 with TRBJ1-5; possible D gene TRBD1, 5 bases. Germline V gives CDR1 SNHLY, CDR2 FYNNEI. Trimming shortened V by 6 bases and J by 1 base, and 7 bases separated the two germline ends. The CDR3 is 13 residues long. CDR3 coding DNA: TGTGCCAGCAGGCGGGACAGCAATCAGCCCCAGCATTTT. This codes for CASRRDSNQPQHF.

This sequence joins TRBV2 and TRBJ1-2; D is perhaps TRBD1 (5 bases). V lost 9 bases, J lost 1 base, and 9 bases lay in between. Per the germline V gene, CDR1 is SNHLY and CDR2 is FYNNEI. The CDR3 covers 12 residues. This CDR3 reads CARGQGNYGYTF. CDR3 DNA sequence: TGTGCCAGGGGGCAGGGTAACTATGGCTACACCTTC.

This chain joins TRBV5-5 and TRBJ1-4; D possibly corresponds to TRBD1 (5 bases). This CDR3 contains 16 residues. V was trimmed by 0 bases and J by 7 bases, leaving 16 bases between them. Germline V gene sequence: CDR1 SGHKS, CDR2 YYEKEE (reference sequence). The DNA of the CDR3 is TGTGCCAGCAGCTTGGGTCGGGACTTCGCGCGTGAAAAACTGTTTTTT. It yields the protein CASSLGRDFAREKLFF. Combining the CDR3 with reference TRBV5-5 and TRBJ1-4 gives the whole variable domain DAGVTQSPTHLIKTRGQQVTLRCSPISGHKSVSWYQQVLGQGPQFIFQYYEKEERGRGNFPDRFSARQFPNYSSELNVNALLLGDSALYLCASSLGRDFAREKLFFGSGTQLSVL.

The chain joins TRBV19 to TRBJ1-1, with D hard to call. Looked up from germline, CDR1 is LNHDA and CDR2 is SQIVND (reference sequence). Trimming stripped 6 bases from V and 2 bases from J, with 10 bases between. This CDR3 contains 13 residues. CDR3 amino acids: CASSLKTNTEAFF. For the CDR3, the DNA is TGTGCCAGTAGCCTCAAGACTAACACTGAAGCTTTCTTT.

The chain couples TRBV5-5 to TRBJ2-7; TRBD1 matches 8 bases. J gave up 2 bases and V 0 bases, and 4 bases lay outside the gene matches. There are 15 residues in the CDR3. CDR1 and CDR2 (germline): SGHKS, YYEKEE (reference sequence). CDR3 in amino acids: CASSLALDRAYEQYF. The CDR3, as DNA: TGTGCCAGCAGCTTGGCCTTGGACAGGGCCTACGAGCAGTACTTC.

The V and J genes are TRBV2 and TRBJ2-7; D is uncertain. The CDR3 length is 14 residues. The V gene lost 7 bases and the J gene lost 0 bases, with 13 bases spanning the gap. Germline V gene data show CDR1 as SNHLY and CDR2 as FYNNEI. The CDR3 protein is CASNPADNSYEQYF. For the CDR3, the DNA is TGTGCCAGCAATCCGGCTGACAACTCCTACGAGCAGTACTTC.

J is TRBJ1-5 and V is TRBV10-2; 9 bases fit TRBD1. The CDR3 extends over 15 amino acids. CDR1 and CDR2 from the germline V gene are WSHSY and SAAADI. V lost 3 bases and J lost 5; bases outside the gene matches: 5. This chain's CDR3 is CASSETGQGDQPQHF. The CDR3 nucleotides read TGCGCCAGCAGTGAAACGGGACAGGGAGATCAGCCCCAGCATTTT.

The rearrangement uses TRBV19 and TRBJ1-4; D remains ambiguous. The CDR3 runs 12 residues. Germline assignment: CDR1 LNHDA and CDR2 SQIVND (reference sequence). With 5 bases removed from V and 6 bases from J, the gap between germline ends came to 7 bases. The CDR3 nucleotides read TGTGCCAGTAGTTTCCTTTATGAAAAACTGTTTTTT. Protein product: CASSFLYEKLFF.

The count of this clone is one. The V and J genes are TRBV5-1 and TRBJ1-2; 8 bases align to TRBD1. The V gene's germline CDR1 is SGHRS and CDR2 YFSETQ. The CDR3 loop spans 15 amino acids. The ends lost 4 bases at V and 3 bases at J; junction bases unmatched: 8. The CDR3 loop reads CASSVQGQGDYGYTF. CDR3 sequence (DNA): TGCGCCAGCAGCGTCCAAGGACAGGGAGACTATGGCTACACCTTC.

The chain couples TRBV12-3 or TRBV12-4 to TRBJ2-2; D ambiguous. This CDR3 region has 11 residues. The V end lost 7 bases, the J end lost 3 bases, and 3 bases lay between the germline ends. The CDR3 is CASTYTGELFF. In DNA, the CDR3 is TGTGCCAGCACTTACACCGGGGAGCTGTTTTTT.

The chain employs TRBV4-2 and TRBJ2-5, with 12 bases aligning to TRBD2. V lost 3 bases to trimming and J lost 5 bases; unmatched junction nucleotides: 7. The CDR3 has 16 residues. Germline V gene sequence: CDR1 LGHNA, CDR2 YNFKEQ. CDR3 sequence: CASSQATSGGWETQYF. CDR3 nucleotide sequence: TGTGCCAGCAGCCAGGCCACTAGCGGGGGGTGGGAGACCCAGTACTTC.

The chain carries TRBV3-1 (or the pseudogene TRBV3-2) and TRBJ1-4; weak D call: TRBD1 (5 bases). There are 15 residues in the CDR3. Germline V lookup: CDR1 LGHDT, CDR2 YNNKEL (reference sequence). V lost 6 bases and J lost 0, with 11 bases in between. The CDR3 sequence: CASSLRGATNEKLFF. CDR3 bases: TGTGCCAGCAGTCTCCGGGGGGCAACTAATGAAAAACTGTTTTTT.